This T cell receptor beta chain was identified in a study of graft-versus-host responses after intestinal transplantation. Findings and caveats of the study: An association linked early post-transplant HvG declines with peak circulating GvH clone levels. Recipient bone marrow held GvH clones, some seen earlier in ileum or blood.

This clone was observed a single time. Its antigen is undetermined. Measured with immunoSEQ multiplex PCR; TCRdb has only the in-frame clones, and not every one. Altogether approximately 100,000 clones are present, approximately 85% being singletons, with the ten largest covering approximately 1.4%. CDR1 is SGHTA, CDR2 FQGTGA, per germline. J gave up 0 bases and V 6 bases, and 8 bases lay outside the gene matches. The CDR3 extends over 17 amino acids. This sequence joins TRBV7-3 and TRBJ2-7; 13 positions agree with TRBD2. This sample comprised PBMCs, obtained 255 days after intestinal transplant. The sequence came from a human patient who received an intestinal transplant, so some T cells may come from the graft donor. CDR3 coding DNA: TGTGCCAGCAGTTCCGAGACTAGCGGGAGGCACTCCTACGAGCAGTACTTC. Its protein product is CASSSETSGRHSYEQYF.